This T cell receptor (beta chain) derives from a study of CXCR3-negative and CXCR3-positive naive CD8 T cells. Study-wide context: Sequencing brought in roughly 150 million TRB reads altogether, and each library got about 1.5 +/- 0.3 million. Study-wide results and limits: Memory CD8+ cells showed much lower diversity, while both naive subsets were comparably high. CXCR3-negative naive cells had less hydrophobic TRB CDR3s than did CXCR3-positive naive cells. Researchers report CXCR3 expression partially decreased after cryopreservation, with fresh PBMCs used in most assays.

A remark on this clonotype: Its antigen is undetermined.

Every subset of CD8+ T cells was sorted in triplicate at 300,000 or so cells each. In preparing the TRB cDNA libraries, 5' RACE with UMI labels was used. From its re-call of the 5' RACE reads, TCRdb lists each CDR3 protein once, without DNA. In total, the table holds tens of thousands of distinct CDR3 sequences. The sequence was obtained from a human donor in good health. Some clones in this sample may be carry-over from other donors' samples. Material for sequencing was naive CXCR3+ CD8+ T cells from blood. Sample subset: CD45RO-CCR7+CD27+CD95- naive CD8+ T cells expressing CXCR3 (TNR3+).

This CDR3 reads CASSPSGTGGYGYTF. The chain has TRBV7-3 and TRBJ1-2; the D call from TCRdb, TRBD1, cannot be confirmed without DNA. The germline V gene encodes CDR1 SGHTA and CDR2 FQGTGA. The CDR3 has 15 residues.